A single sample is the source of the 31 T cell receptor beta chains below, sequenced in a study of cytomegalovirus exposure and HLA in healthy donors. A multiplex PCR was run with 60 Vbeta primers and 13 Jbeta primers. The method was immunoSEQ multiplex PCR; TCRdb's version includes in-frame clones alone and lacks a portion of them. The sample lists more than 250,000 clones; about 87% were seen once. The sample was PBMCs. Receptors were obtained from a young woman in good health and CMV-seronegative.

CDR3 loop: CASSKGTGPDSYEQYF. In nucleotides, the CDR3 is TGTGCCAGTAGTAAGGGGACAGGCCCAGACTCCTACGAGCAGTACTTC. The V and J genes are TRBV19 and TRBJ2-7; 8 bases fit TRBD1. The germline gives CDR1 LNHDA, CDR2 SQIVND (reference sequence). This CDR3 is 16 amino acids long. Trimming at V came to 4 bases and at J to 0 bases, leaving 8 bases not matched to a gene. The whole variable domain, filled in from reference TRBV19 and TRBJ2-7, reads DGGITQSPKYLFRKEGQNVTLSCEQNLNHDAMYWYRQDPGQGLRLIYYSQIVNDFQKGDIAEGYSVSREKKESFPLTVTSAQKNPTAFYLCASSKGTGPDSYEQYFGPGTRLTVT.

The rearrangement links TRBV7-3 to TRBJ2-1; the D gene is possibly TRBD1 (6 bases). CDR3 size: 13 residues. V was clipped by 7 bases and J by 8 bases, with 15 bases between them. Per germline, CDR1 SGHTA and CDR2 FQGTGA. The DNA for the CDR3 is TGTGCCAGCACCGAGTTAGGGGGAGATGAGCAGTTCTTC. Protein: CASTELGGDEQFF.

The chain employs TRBV5-1 and TRBJ2-7, with 9 bases aligning to TRBD2. Per germline, CDR1 SGHRS and CDR2 YFSETQ. The CDR3 runs to 14 residues. Trimming took 4 bases from V and 5 from J; bases not matched to a gene: 7. CDR3 in DNA: TGCGCCAGCAGCCGAGCGGGGGGACGGGACGAGCAGTACTTC. Amino acid sequence: CASSRAGGRDEQYF.

V gene TRBV5-5 combines with J gene TRBJ2-7; D is perhaps TRBD1 (6 bases). CDR1 SGHKS and CDR2 YYEKEE come from the germline V gene (reference sequence). V dropped 5 bases and J dropped 0 bases, with 15 bases sitting between them. The CDR3 has 15 amino acids. The CDR3 region has the DNA TGTGCCAGCAGTATCTGGGACATCCGCTCCTACGAGCAGTACTTC. Amino acids: CASSIWDIRSYEQYF. Full variable domain (remainder filled in from reference TRBV5-5 and TRBJ2-7): DAGVTQSPTHLIKTRGQQVTLRCSPISGHKSVSWYQQVLGQGPQFIFQYYEKEERGRGNFPDRFSARQFPNYSSELNVNALLLGDSALYLCASSIWDIRSYEQYFGPGTRLTVT.

The V and J genes are TRBV5-1 and TRBJ1-1; D remains ambiguous. Germline-derived CDR1 and CDR2 are SGHRS and YFSETQ. This CDR3 is 13 amino acids long. Trimming took 0 bases from V and 6 from J, leaving 9 bases between them. The CDR3, as DNA: TGCGCCAGCAGCTTGGACATGTTGGCTGAAGCTTTCTTT. It yields the protein CASSLDMLAEAFF.

The chain joins TRBV30 to TRBJ2-3, with TRBD2 identical over 7 bases. The J segment lost 2 bases and the V segment lost 6 bases, leaving 2 bases of the junction unmatched. The V gene's germline CDR1 is GTSNPN and CDR2 SVGIG (reference sequence). There are 12 residues in the CDR3. CDR3 sequence (DNA): TGTGCCTGCGGGGGGACCACAGATACGCAGTATTTT. This codes for CACGGTTDTQYF.

This rearrangement joins TRBV30 to TRBJ1-1; unclear D gene. This CDR3 region has 13 residues. The ends were cut back, 4 bases at V and 6 bases at J, with 15 bases in the middle. Germline V CDR1 and CDR2: GTSNPN, SVGIG (reference sequence). The CDR3 spells CAWTRRVESEAFF. The CDR3 DNA follows: TGTGCCTGGACCCGTCGGGTTGAGTCTGAAGCTTTCTTT.

The genes are TRBV19 and TRBJ2-7, with D possibly being TRBD1 (5 bases). The CDR3 extends over 16 amino acids. V lost 5 bases and J 0 bases, leaving 17 bases between the germline ends. Germline V gives CDR1 LNHDA, CDR2 SQIVND (reference sequence). CDR3 in amino acids: CASSAGHTTPSYEQYF. As DNA, the CDR3 is TGTGCCAGTAGTGCCGGACACACAACGCCCTCCTACGAGCAGTACTTC.

This chain connects TRBV21-1 to TRBJ2-2; the D call in the table, TRBD1, was not verified against the DNA. TRBV21-1 is a known pseudogene. The CDR3 has 18 residues. CDR3 in amino acids: CASSKAPQGTVDTGELFF. The CDR3 DNA reads as TGTGCCAGCAGCAAAGCGCCACAGGGTACGGTTGACACCGGGGAGCTGTTTTTT.

The rearrangement links TRBV9 to TRBJ2-4; D is unresolved. The ends were cut back, 7 bases at V and 0 bases at J, with 8 bases in the middle. The CDR3 extends over 13 amino acids. In germline, CDR1 is SGDLS, CDR2 YYNGEE. CDR3 amino acids: CASSREAKNIQYF. The CDR3 region has the DNA TGTGCCAGCTCACGAGAAGCCAAAAACATTCAGTACTTC.

The chain couples TRBV9 to TRBJ2-3; no reliable D call. This CDR3 comprises 15 residues. CDR1 and CDR2 (germline): SGDLS, YYNGEE. The V end lost 4 bases, the J end lost 5 bases, and 17 bases lay between the germline ends. In DNA, the CDR3 is TGTGCCAGCAGCCTTAGCTCTGGTTATGGAGATACGCAGTATTTT. It codes for CASSLSSGYGDTQYF.

The rearrangement uses TRBV19 and TRBJ2-2; 12 bases align to TRBD2. CDR3 length equals 17 residues. The germline V gene encodes CDR1 LNHDA and CDR2 SQIVND (reference sequence). The trim removed 2 bases at V and 8 bases at J, leaving 9 bases unmatched. Here the CDR3 DNA reads TGTGCCAGTAGTATATTCAGGACTAGCGGGGCAACGGGGGAGCTGTTTTTT. This codes for CASSIFRTSGATGELFF.

This clone was seen once. V is TRBV19 and J is TRBJ2-3; TRBD2 matches at 7 bases. The CDR3 spans 13 residues. V was clipped by 11 bases and J by 4 bases; unmatched bases: 9. The germline CDR1 and CDR2 sequences are LNHDA and SQIVND (reference sequence). The CDR3 region has the DNA TGTGCCTCCGGGACTATCAAACCAGATACGCAGTATTTT. Its translation: CASGTIKPDTQYF.

This clone was detected only a few times. The J gene is TRBJ1-1, the V gene TRBV10-3; D is undetermined. V lost 11 bases, J lost 5 bases, and 15 bases lay in between. Germline V gene lookup returns CDR1 ENHRY and CDR2 SYGVKD. The CDR3 length is 12 residues. In DNA form, the CDR3 reads TGTGCCTCACCTCCGGGGAGTACTGAAGCTTTCTTT. It yields the protein CASPPGSTEAFF.

The rearrangement uses TRBV10-2 and TRBJ1-1; TRBD1 agrees at 7 bases. The CDR3 runs to 11 residues. Germline-derived CDR1 and CDR2 are WSHSY and SAAADI. Losses at the gene ends were 5 bases for V and 8 bases for J; bases not matched to a gene: 2. Here the CDR3 DNA reads TGCGCCAGCAGTCAGGGGGTCGAAGCTTTCTTT. Amino acid sequence: CASSQGVEAFF.

V gene TRBV10-2 combines with J gene TRBJ2-7; 8 nucleotides line up with TRBD2. This CDR3 is 14 amino acids long. V trimming: 3 bases; J trimming: 4 bases; junction bases outside the gene matches: 5. Germline V gene data show CDR1 as WSHSY and CDR2 as SAAADI. CDR3 protein: CASSDPGGTYEQYF. In nucleotides, the CDR3 is TGCGCCAGCAGTGATCCGGGGGGGACGTACGAGCAGTACTTC.

The genes are TRBV6-5 and TRBJ2-1; D possibly corresponds to TRBD2 (6 bases). CDR3 length: 13 residues. The germline V and J ends were trimmed by 6 bases and 2 bases, with 8 bases remaining between them. Germline CDR1 reads MNHEY; CDR2 reads SVGAGI. The DNA of the CDR3 is TGTGCCAGCAGGCCGGGGGCCTACAATGAGCAGTTCTTC. It specifies CASRPGAYNEQFF.

The CDR3 spells CASSVDGRTFQTQYF. The CDR3 DNA follows: TGTGCCAGCAGCGTAGACGGCCGGACTTTCCAGACCCAGTACTTC. V gene TRBV9 combines with J gene TRBJ2-5; TRBD2 might be the D (5 bases). The CDR3 runs to 15 residues. Germline CDR1 is SGDLS and CDR2 is YYNGEE. Between the trimmed V and J ends, which lost 0 bases and 6 bases, there was a span of 15 bases.

This chain connects TRBV9 to TRBJ2-1, with 8 positions matching TRBD2. Germline CDR1 is SGDLS and CDR2 is YYNGEE. V trimming: 1 base; J trimming: 1 base; junction bases outside the gene matches: 7. This CDR3 is 17 amino acids long. CDR3 sequence: CASSVSLQRGSYNEQFF. The DNA for the CDR3 is TGTGCCAGCAGCGTAAGTCTACAGCGGGGGTCCTACAATGAGCAGTTCTTC.

The V call is TRBV6-5, the J call TRBJ2-7; 7 bases match TRBD1. Germline loops: CDR1 MNHEY, CDR2 SVGAGI. CDR3 length equals 13 residues. Trimming cost V 6 bases and J 0 bases; bases outside gene matches: 2. In nucleotides, the CDR3 is TGTGCCAGCAGGACAGGGAGCTCCTACGAGCAGTACTTC. This encodes CASRTGSSYEQYF.

The V gene is TRBV5-1, the J gene TRBJ1-3, with D hard to call. The CDR3 runs 16 residues. The V end was cut by 3 bases, the J end by 0 bases, with 13 bases between. The germline gives CDR1 SGHRS, CDR2 YFSETQ. The CDR3 loop reads CASSSGRGLSGNTIYF. The CDR3 region has the DNA TGCGCCAGCAGCTCCGGTCGGGGTCTCTCTGGAAACACCATATATTTT.

The rearrangement uses TRBV9 and TRBJ1-5; D perhaps matches TRBD1 (5 bases). V dropped 0 bases and J dropped 6 bases, with 10 bases sitting between them. There are 14 residues in the CDR3. The germline V gene encodes CDR1 SGDLS and CDR2 YYNGEE. The CDR3 coding sequence is TGTGCCAGCAGCGTAGACGGAGGGGTTCAGCCCCAGCATTTT. Translated: CASSVDGGVQPQHF.

The J gene is TRBJ2-1, the V gene TRBV6-6; no firm D call. The length of the CDR3 is 13 residues. With 6 bases removed from V and 3 bases from J, the gap between germline ends came to 9 bases. Germline V gene sequence: CDR1 MNHNY, CDR2 SVGAGI (reference sequence). The CDR3 DNA reads TGTGCCAGCAGACCTCGGAGCTACAATGAGCAGTTCTTC. The encoded protein is CASRPRSYNEQFF.

This clone was observed a few times. The chain uses TRBV4-1 and TRBJ2-2; D is perhaps TRBD2 (7 bases). V lost 0 bases to trimming and J lost 6 bases, with 14 bases between them. The CDR3 is 16 amino acids. Germline V gene sequence: CDR1 MGHRA, CDR2 YSYEKL. The DNA of the CDR3 is TGCGCCAGCAGCCAAGATCGTGCGGGGGCCGCCGGGGAGCTGTTTTTT. Residues: CASSQDRAGAAGELFF.

The rearrangement joins TRBV29-1 to TRBJ1-1, with 11 bases that match TRBD1. Per germline, CDR1 SQVTM and CDR2 ANQGSEA. Trimming took 1 base from V and 4 from J; bases not matched to a gene: 14. CDR3 length: 18 amino acids. CDR3 sequence reads: CSVEGSRSDRGRITEAFF. DNA of the CDR3: TGCAGCGTTGAAGGATCCCGATCGGACAGGGGGCGCATCACTGAAGCTTTCTTT.

As for this clone: The sample carries other DNA sequences with the same CDR3. This chain connects TRBV27 to TRBJ2-7, with D possibly matching TRBD1 (6 bases). The CDR3 contains 14 residues. From germline, CDR1 is MNHEY and CDR2 SMNVEV (reference sequence). Trimming cost V 2 bases and J 1 base, with 9 bases left between them. CDR3 residues: CASSLNRVSYEQYF. DNA of the CDR3: TGTGCCAGCAGTTTAAACAGGGTTTCCTACGAGCAGTACTTC.

This clone occurred a few times. The chain couples TRBV19 to TRBJ2-7, with 8 bases that match TRBD2. Trimming removed 5 bases from V and 3 bases from J; junction bases left unmatched: 12. Looked up from germline, CDR1 is LNHDA and CDR2 is SQIVND (reference sequence). This CDR3 region has 16 residues. CDR3 in DNA: TGTGCCAGTAGTCCAACCGGGACTAGAAGGTTCTACGAGCAGTACTTC. This sequence encodes CASSPTGTRRFYEQYF.

The genes are TRBV18 and TRBJ1-1, with D possibly being TRBD1 (6 bases). The germline V gene has CDR1 KGHSH and CDR2 LQKENI. V was pared by 3 bases and J by 5 bases, with 13 bases between. The CDR3 is 14 amino acids. The CDR3 DNA is TGTGCCAGCTCACCTTCAGGGGAGGGAACTGAAGCTTTCTTT. It specifies CASSPSGEGTEAFF.

This clone turned up a few times. The chain links TRBV12-5 to TRBJ2-7; TRBD2 might be the D (5 bases). Germline CDR1 is LGHNT and CDR2 is FRNRAP. CDR3 length: 12 residues. V was cut by 5 bases and J by 7 bases, with 12 bases left in between. CDR3 in DNA: TGTGCTAGTGGTCTTCGTACGGGGGAGCAGTACTTC. Translated: CASGLRTGEQYF.

This clone was observed a single time. V is TRBV4-1 and J is TRBJ2-3, with 9 bases lining up with TRBD2. CDR3 size: 17 residues. Trimming cost V 0 bases and J 6 bases; bases outside gene matches: 10. CDR1 is MGHRA, CDR2 YSYEKL, per germline. CDR3 residues: CASSQDGGGGAEDTQYF. The CDR3 DNA reads as TGCGCCAGCAGCCAAGATGGCGGCGGGGGGGCAGAGGATACGCAGTATTTT.

This sequence joins TRBV15 and TRBJ1-6, with D unresolved. This CDR3 comprises 15 residues. Trimming removed 0 bases from V and 8 bases from J, with 11 bases in between. Germline V gene lookup returns CDR1 LNHNV and CDR2 YYDKDF (reference sequence). The CDR3 reads CATSRDRGDYSPLHF. CDR3 DNA sequence: TGTGCCACCAGCAGAGATCGCGGAGATTATTCACCCCTCCACTTT.